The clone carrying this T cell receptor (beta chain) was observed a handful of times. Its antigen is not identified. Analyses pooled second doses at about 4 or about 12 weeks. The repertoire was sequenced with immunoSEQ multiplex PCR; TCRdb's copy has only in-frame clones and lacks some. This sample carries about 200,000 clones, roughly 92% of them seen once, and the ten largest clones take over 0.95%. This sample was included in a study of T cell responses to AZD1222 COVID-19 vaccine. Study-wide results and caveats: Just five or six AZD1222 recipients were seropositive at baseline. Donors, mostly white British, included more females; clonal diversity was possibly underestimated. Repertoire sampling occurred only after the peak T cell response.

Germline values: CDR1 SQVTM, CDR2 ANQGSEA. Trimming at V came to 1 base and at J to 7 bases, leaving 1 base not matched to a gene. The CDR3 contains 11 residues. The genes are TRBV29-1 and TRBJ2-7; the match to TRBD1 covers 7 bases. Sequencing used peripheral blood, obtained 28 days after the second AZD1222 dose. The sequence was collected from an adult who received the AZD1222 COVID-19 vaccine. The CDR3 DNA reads TGCAGCGTTGAAGCAGGGGGAGAGCAGTACTTC. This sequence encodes CSVEAGGEQYF.